This T cell receptor (beta chain) was profiled in a study of neurological immune-mediated disorders. Study results and limitations: The repertoires of 18 of 34 multiple sclerosis patients were placed by phylogenetic grouping in a single related-CDR3 cluster, which may be a signature. No sharing of CDR3 amino acid sequences was observed among expanded clones across subjects, suggesting private repertoires in all groups.

This CDR3 has 16 residues. Trimming cost V 6 bases and J 4 bases; bases outside gene matches: 9. Regarding this clonotype: Its specificity is not known.

By 5'RACE with 10-nucleotide random UMIs, the cDNA was made. Each CDR3 protein is one row after TCRdb ran MiXCR on the 5' RACE reads. The table lists some 66,000 distinct CDR3 sequences, 3% to 3.5% of them singletons. Unsorted libraries were prepared from 2 million PBMCs that had been stored at -80 C. The V and J genes are TRBV12-3 or TRBV12-4 and TRBJ2-3, with 11 bases that match TRBD2. The TCR was taken from a man aged 40-49 years with multiple sclerosis. The sequencing sample was made of PBMCs. The CDR3 here is CASSPYLAGGPDTQYF. CDR3 DNA: TGTGCCAGCAGCCCATATCTAGCGGGGGGTCCAGATACGCAGTATTTT.